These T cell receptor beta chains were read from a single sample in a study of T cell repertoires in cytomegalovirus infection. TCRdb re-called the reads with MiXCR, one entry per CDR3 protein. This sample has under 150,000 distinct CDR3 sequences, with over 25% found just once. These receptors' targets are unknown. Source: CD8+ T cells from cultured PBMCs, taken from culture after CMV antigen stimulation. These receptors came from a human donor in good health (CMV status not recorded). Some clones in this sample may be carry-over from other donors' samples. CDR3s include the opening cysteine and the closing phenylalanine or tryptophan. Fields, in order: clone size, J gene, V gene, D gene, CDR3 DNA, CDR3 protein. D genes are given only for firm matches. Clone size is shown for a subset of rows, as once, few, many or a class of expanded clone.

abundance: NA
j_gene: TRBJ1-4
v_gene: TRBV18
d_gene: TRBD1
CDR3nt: TGTGCCAGCTCACCACCTGATCACGGGACAGGGGGAAATGAAAAACTGTTTTTT
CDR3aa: CASSPPDHGTGGNEKLFF

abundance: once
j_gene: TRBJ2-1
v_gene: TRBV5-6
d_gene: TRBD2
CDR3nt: TGTGCCAGCAGCTTACACGTTTTCCTAGCGGGGTACAATGAGCAGTTCTTC
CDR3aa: CASSLHVFLAGYNEQFF

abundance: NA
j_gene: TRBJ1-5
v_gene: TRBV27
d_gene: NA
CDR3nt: TGTGCCAGCAGTTTAACCAGGGTTGGGCAGCCCCAGCATTTT
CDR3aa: CASSLTRVGQPQHF

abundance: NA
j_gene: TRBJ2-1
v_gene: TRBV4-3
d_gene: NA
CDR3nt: TGCGCCAGCAGCCAAGCCGACGAAGGGCTGAATGAGCAGTTCTTC
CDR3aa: CASSQADEGLNEQFF

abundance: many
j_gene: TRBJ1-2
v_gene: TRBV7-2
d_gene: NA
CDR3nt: TGTGCCAGCAGCTTAGCGGTGGCATCCCGTGGCTACACCTTC
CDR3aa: CASSLAVASRGYTF

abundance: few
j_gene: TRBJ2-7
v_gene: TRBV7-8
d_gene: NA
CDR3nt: TGTGCCAGCAGCCCCGGTTACGGCCGGGGGTGGGAGCAGTACTTC
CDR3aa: CASSPGYGRGWEQYF

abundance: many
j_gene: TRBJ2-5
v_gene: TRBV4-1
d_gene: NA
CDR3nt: TGCGCCAGCAGCCAAGTGGACGCCGTAGCGGAACTCCAAGAGACCCAGTACTTC
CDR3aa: CASSQVDAVAELQETQYF

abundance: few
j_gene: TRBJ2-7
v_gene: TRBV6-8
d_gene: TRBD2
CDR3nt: TGTGCCAGCAGTACCGGGACTAGCAACGAGCAGTACTTC
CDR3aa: CASSTGTSNEQYF

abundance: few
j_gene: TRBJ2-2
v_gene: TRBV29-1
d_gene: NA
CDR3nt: TGCAGCGTTGAAGGAGTTACCGGGGAGCTGTTTTTT
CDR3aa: CSVEGVTGELFF

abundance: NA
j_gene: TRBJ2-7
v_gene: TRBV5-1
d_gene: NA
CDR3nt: TGCGCCAGCCAAAATGGGGCAGCTCCCACCTACGAGCAGTACTTC
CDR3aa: CASQNGAAPTYEQYF

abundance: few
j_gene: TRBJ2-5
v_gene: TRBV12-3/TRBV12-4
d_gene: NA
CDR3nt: TGTGCCAGCAGTTTAGTTAAAGAGACCCAGTACTTC
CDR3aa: CASSLVKETQYF

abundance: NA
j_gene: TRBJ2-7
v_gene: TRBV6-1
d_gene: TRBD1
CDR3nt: TGTGCCGGCACGGCCGGGACAGAATCATACGAGCAGTACTTC
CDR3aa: CAGTAGTESYEQYF

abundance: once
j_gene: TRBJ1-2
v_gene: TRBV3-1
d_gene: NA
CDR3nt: TGTGCCAGCAGCCACACGTTAGGCCCTGGCTACACCTTC
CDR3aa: CASSHTLGPGYTF

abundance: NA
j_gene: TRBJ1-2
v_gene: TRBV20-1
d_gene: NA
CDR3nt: TGCAGTGCTACCCGTTTTATTGATCAGGCCGCCCACTATGGCTACACCTTC
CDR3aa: CSATRFIDQAAHYGYTF

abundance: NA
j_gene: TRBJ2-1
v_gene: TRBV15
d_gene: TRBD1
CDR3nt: TGTGCCACCAGCTTCGACAGGGTGAATGAGCAGTTCTTC
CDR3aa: CATSFDRVNEQFF

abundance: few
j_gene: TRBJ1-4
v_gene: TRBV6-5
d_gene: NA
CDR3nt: TGTGCCAGCAGTTACGGGGGGGGCGCAGGAGAAAAACTGTTTTTT
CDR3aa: CASSYGGGAGEKLFF

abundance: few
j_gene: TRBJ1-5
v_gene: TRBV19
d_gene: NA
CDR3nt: TGTGCCAGTAGTGGCAGGGGAAGGGGATATAGCAATCAGCCCCAGCATTTT
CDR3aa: CASSGRGRGYSNQPQHF

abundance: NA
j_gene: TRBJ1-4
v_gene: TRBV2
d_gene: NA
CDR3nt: TGTGCCAGCACCCTTCAGGGCAATAATGAAAAACTGTTTTTT
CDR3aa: CASTLQGNNEKLFF

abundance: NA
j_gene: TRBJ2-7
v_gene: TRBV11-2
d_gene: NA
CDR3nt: TGTGCCAGCAGCTTAGGGGCAGACTCCTACGAGCAGTACTTC
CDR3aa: CASSLGADSYEQYF

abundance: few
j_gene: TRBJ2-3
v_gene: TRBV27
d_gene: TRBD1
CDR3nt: TGTGCCAGCAGCACAGGGGATTCCCAATCCGATACGCAGTATTTT
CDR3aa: CASSTGDSQSDTQYF

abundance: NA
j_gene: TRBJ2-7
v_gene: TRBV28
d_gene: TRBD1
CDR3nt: TGTGCCAGCACGCCTGTGACAGGGGGCGGGGAGCAGTACTTC
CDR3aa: CASTPVTGGGEQYF

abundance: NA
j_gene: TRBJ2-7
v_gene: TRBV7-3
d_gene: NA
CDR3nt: TGTGCCAGCAGCTTATCGGCCATTGGAGAGCAGTACTTC
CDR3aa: CASSLSAIGEQYF

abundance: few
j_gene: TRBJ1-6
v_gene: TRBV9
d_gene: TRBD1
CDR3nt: TGTGCCAGCAGCCTTGGACAGGGGGCGAGCTCCTATAATTCACCCCTCCACTTT
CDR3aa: CASSLGQGASSYNSPLHF

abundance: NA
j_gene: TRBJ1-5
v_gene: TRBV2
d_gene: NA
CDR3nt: TGTGCCAGCAGTGAAGAAGATGGTTGGCTCAATCAGCCCCAGCATTTT
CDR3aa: CASSEEDGWLNQPQHF

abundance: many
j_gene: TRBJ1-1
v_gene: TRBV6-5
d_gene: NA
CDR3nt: TGTGCCAGCATCTTGTTTCAAGGGGAAAACACTGAAGCTTTCTTT
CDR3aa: CASILFQGENTEAFF

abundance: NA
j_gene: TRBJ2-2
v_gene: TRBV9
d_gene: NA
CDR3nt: TGTGCCACAGGGGCGCCGTCCGGGGAGCTGTTTTTT
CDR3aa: CATGAPSGELFF

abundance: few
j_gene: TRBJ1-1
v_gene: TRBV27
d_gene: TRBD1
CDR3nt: TGTGCCAGCAGCCTCGGCGACAGGGAGGACACTGAAGCTTTCTTT
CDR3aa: CASSLGDREDTEAFF

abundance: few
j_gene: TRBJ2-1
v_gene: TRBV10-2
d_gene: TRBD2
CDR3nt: TGCGCCAGCAGTGATCCGGCGGGGGGCGCTGGTAATGAGCAGTTCTTC
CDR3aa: CASSDPAGGAGNEQFF

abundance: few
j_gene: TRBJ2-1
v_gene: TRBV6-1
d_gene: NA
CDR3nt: TGTGCCAGCAGTGACCCGCGCGACAGAATCTCCTACAATGAGCAGTTCTTC
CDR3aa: CASSDPRDRISYNEQFF

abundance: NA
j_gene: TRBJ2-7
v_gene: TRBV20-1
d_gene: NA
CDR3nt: TGCAGTGCTAGTCCGGGGTCGACCTACGAGCAGTACTTC
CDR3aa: CSASPGSTYEQYF

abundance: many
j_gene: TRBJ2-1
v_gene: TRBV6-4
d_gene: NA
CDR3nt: TGTGCCAGCAGTGACTCGGTAGGCCTCTCCTACAATGAGCAGTTCTTC
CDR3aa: CASSDSVGLSYNEQFF

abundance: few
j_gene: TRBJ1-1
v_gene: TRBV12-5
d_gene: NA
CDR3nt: TGTGCTAGTGGTTTGTCAAGCCACAGCACTGAAGCTTTCTTT
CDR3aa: CASGLSSHSTEAFF

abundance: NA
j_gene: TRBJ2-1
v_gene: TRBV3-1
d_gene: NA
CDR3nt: TGTGCCAGCAGCCCCTTGACGCCAGGAACAGCCTACAATGAGCAGTTCTTC
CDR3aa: CASSPLTPGTAYNEQFF

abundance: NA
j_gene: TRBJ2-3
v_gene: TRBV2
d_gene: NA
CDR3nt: TGTGCCACACAACAGGGTCAGGGAAGCACAGATACGCAGTATTTT
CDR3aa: CATQQGQGSTDTQYF

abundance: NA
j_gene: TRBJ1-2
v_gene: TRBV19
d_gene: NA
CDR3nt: TGTGCCAGTAGTATAAATCGCGGGCGAAACTATGGCTACACCTTC
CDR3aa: CASSINRGRNYGYTF

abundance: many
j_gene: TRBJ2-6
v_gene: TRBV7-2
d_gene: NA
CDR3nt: TGTGCCAGCAGCTTATCTCCAGGGGTCGAGTCTGGGGCCAACGTCCTGACTTTC
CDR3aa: CASSLSPGVESGANVLTF

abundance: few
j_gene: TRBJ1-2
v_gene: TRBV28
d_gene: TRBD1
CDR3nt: TGTGCCGTGGTGACCGGGACAGGGGGATCATACGGCTACACCTTC
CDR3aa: CAVVTGTGGSYGYTF

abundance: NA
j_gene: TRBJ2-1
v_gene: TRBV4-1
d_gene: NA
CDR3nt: TGCGCCAGCAGCCAACGACAGGACCTGCCCAATGAGCAGTTCTTC
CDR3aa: CASSQRQDLPNEQFF

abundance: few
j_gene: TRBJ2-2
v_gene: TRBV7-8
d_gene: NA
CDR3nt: TGTGCCAGCAGCGGGGTGGGGGGTCCGAAAACCGGGGAGCTGTTTTTT
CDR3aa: CASSGVGGPKTGELFF

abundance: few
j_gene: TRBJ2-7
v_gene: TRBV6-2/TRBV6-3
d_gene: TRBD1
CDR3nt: TGTGCCAGCAGTTGGCCGGGACAGGGGACCGACGAGCAGTACTTC
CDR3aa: CASSWPGQGTDEQYF

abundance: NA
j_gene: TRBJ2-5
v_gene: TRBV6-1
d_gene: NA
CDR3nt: TGTGCCAGCAGGGGGATGGGCCAAGAGACCCAGTACTTC
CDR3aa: CASRGMGQETQYF

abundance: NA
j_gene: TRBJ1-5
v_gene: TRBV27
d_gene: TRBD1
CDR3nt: TGTGCCAGCAGCCCGGGACAGGAAGATTTGCCCCAGCATTTT
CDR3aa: CASSPGQEDLPQHF

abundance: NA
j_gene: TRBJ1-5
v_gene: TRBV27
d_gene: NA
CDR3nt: TGTGCCAGCAGTTTATATTCCAGCCATAGCAATCAGCCCCAGCATTTT
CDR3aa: CASSLYSSHSNQPQHF